One sample yielded the 4 T cell receptor beta chains listed below, sequenced in a study of blood T cell repertoires in COVID-19 (dated by TCRdb to 2020 to 2022). Receptor amplification or capture employed the immunoSEQ multiplex PCR assay. Here the immuneACCESS table is served through TCRdb, limited to in-frame sequences with V and J called. Missing clones are a known gap in these copies; in checked studies unresolved V genes cover under half, and the rest lacks a known reason. The table for this sample lists 190,000 or so clones; about nine tenths of them were counted only once. Around 0.76% of the sample is held by the ten biggest clonotypes. Source material: peripheral blood. Receptors were obtained from a woman aged 70-85 years with acute or convalescent COVID-19.

The chain recombines TRBV5-1 with TRBJ1-1, with a possible D match to TRBD1 (5 bases). Germline V gene sequence: CDR1 SGHRS, CDR2 YFSETQ. V lost 0 bases, J lost 1 base, and 10 bases lay in between. The CDR3 totals 15 residues. The CDR3 is CASSLDRWGNTEAFF. The CDR3 region has the DNA TGCGCCAGCAGCTTGGACAGGTGGGGGAACACTGAAGCTTTCTTT.

The chain combines TRBV19 with TRBJ2-2; weak D call: TRBD1 (5 bases). Germline loops: CDR1 LNHDA, CDR2 SQIVND (reference sequence). V dropped 1 base and J dropped 6 bases, with 15 bases sitting between them. The CDR3 sequence is 16 residues long. The CDR3 DNA reads TGTGCCAGTAGTATAGTCAGGGTTGTGAGCTCCGGGGAGCTGTTTTTT. Translating gives CASSIVRVVSSGELFF.

V and J are TRBV4-1 and TRBJ1-2; 11 positions match TRBD1. V was pared by 0 bases and J by 4 bases, with 10 bases of the junction left unmatched. The CDR3 consists of 18 residues. The germline CDR1 and CDR2 sequences are MGHRA and YSYEKL. CDR3 sequence: CASSQEGPGTGGPYGYTF. As DNA, the CDR3 is TGCGCCAGCAGCCAAGAAGGCCCCGGGACAGGGGGACCCTATGGCTACACCTTC.

This clone was seen only once. The chain combines TRBV5-5 with TRBJ2-5, with D possibly TRBD2 on 7 matching bases. Trimming left V 1 base short and J 4 bases short, with 14 bases between. CDR1 and CDR2 from the germline V gene are SGHKS and YYEKEE (reference sequence). The CDR3 has 15 amino acids. CDR3 region: CASSLYGGLRETQYF. DNA of the CDR3: TGTGCCAGCAGCTTGTACGGGGGGCTACGAGAGACCCAGTACTTC.